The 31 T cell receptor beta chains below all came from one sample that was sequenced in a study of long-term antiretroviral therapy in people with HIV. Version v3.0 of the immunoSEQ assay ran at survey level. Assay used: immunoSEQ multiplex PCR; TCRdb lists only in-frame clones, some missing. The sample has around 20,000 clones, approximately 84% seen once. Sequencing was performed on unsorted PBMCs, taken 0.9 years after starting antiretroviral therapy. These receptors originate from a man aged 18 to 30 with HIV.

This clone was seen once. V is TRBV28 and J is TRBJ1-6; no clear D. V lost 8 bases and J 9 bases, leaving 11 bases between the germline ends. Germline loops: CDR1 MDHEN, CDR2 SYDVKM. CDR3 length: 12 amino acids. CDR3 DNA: TGTGCCAGCCTTGCTCGGGGTTCACCCCTCCACTTT. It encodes CASLARGSPLHF.

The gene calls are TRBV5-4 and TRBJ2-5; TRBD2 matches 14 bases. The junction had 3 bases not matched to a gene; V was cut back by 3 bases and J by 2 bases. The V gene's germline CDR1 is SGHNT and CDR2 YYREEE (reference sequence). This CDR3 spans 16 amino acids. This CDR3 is CASSSGLAGGQETQYF. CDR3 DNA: TGTGCCAGCAGCTCCGGACTAGCGGGGGGTCAAGAGACCCAGTACTTC.

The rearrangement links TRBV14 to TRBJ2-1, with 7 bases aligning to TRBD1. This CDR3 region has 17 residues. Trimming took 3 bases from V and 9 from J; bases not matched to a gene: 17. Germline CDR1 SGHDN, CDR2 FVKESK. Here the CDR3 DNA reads TGTGCCAGCAGCCACTTTGGCCGGGACAGCGCGGGTACTGAGCAGTTCTTC. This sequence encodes CASSHFGRDSAGTEQFF.

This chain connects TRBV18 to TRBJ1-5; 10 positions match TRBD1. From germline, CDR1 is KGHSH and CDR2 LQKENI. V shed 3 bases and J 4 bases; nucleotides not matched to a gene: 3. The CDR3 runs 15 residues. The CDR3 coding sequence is TGTGCCAGCTCACCCGGACAGGGGGGGAATCAGCCCCAGCATTTT. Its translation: CASSPGQGGNQPQHF. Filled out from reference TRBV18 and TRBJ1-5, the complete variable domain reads NAGVMQNPRHLVRRRGQEARLRCSPMKGHSHVYWYRQLPEEGLKFMVYLQKENIIDESGMPKERFSAEFPKEGPSILRIQQVVRGDSAAYFCASSPGQGGNQPQHFGDGTRLSIL.

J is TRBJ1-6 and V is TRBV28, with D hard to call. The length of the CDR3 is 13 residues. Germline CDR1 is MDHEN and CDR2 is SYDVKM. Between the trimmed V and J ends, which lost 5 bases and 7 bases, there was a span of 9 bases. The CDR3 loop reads CASSPPDNSPLHF. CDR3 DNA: TGTGCCAGCAGTCCCCCGGACAATTCACCCCTCCACTTT. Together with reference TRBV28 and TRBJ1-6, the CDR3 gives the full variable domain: DVKVTQSSRYLVKRTGEKVFLECVQDMDHENMFWYRQDPGLGLRLIYFSYDVKMKEKGDIPEGYSVSREKKERFSLILESASTNQTSMYLCASSPPDNSPLHFGNGTRLTVT.

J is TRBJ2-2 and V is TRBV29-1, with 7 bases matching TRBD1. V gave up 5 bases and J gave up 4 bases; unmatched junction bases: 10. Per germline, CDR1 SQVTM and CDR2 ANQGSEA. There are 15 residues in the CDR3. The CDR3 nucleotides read TGCAGCGTTCTCTACAGGGGCAGTGGCACCGGGGAGCTGTTTTTT. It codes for CSVLYRGSGTGELFF.

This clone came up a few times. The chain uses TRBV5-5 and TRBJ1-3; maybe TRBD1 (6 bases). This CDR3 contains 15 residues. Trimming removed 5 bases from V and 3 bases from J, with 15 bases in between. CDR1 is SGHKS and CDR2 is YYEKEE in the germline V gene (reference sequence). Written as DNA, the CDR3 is TGTGCCAGCAGTTCGCAGGGGTCTGGTGGAAACACCATATATTTT. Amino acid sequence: CASSSQGSGGNTIYF.

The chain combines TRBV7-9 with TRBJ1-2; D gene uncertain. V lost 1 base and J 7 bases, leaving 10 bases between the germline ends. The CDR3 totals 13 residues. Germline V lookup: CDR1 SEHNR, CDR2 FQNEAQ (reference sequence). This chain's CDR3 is CASSLVPQFGYTF. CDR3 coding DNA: TGTGCCAGCAGCTTAGTTCCGCAGTTTGGCTACACCTTC.

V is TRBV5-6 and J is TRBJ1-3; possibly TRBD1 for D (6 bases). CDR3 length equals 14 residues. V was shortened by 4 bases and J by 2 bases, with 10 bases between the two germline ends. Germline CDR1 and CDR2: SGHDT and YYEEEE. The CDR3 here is CASSPRTAGNTIYF. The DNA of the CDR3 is TGTGCCAGCAGCCCAAGGACAGCTGGAAACACCATATATTTT.

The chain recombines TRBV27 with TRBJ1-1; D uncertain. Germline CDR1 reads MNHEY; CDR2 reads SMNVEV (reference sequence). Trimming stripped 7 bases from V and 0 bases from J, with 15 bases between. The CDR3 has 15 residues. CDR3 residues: CASTQRPPMNTEAFF. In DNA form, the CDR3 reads TGTGCCAGCACTCAACGGCCCCCCATGAACACTGAAGCTTTCTTT.

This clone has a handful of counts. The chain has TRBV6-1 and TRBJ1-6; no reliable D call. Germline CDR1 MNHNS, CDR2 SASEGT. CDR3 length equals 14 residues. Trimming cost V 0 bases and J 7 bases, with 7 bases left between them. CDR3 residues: CASSEAPGNSPLHF. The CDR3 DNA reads TGTGCCAGCAGTGAAGCGCCTGGGAATTCACCCCTCCACTTT.

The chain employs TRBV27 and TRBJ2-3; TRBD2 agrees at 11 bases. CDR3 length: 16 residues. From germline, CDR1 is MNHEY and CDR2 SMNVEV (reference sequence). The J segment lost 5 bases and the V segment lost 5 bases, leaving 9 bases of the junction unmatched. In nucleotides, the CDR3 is TGTGCCAGCAGTAACCACACTAGCGGGGGAAAAGATACGCAGTATTTT. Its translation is CASSNHTSGGKDTQYF.

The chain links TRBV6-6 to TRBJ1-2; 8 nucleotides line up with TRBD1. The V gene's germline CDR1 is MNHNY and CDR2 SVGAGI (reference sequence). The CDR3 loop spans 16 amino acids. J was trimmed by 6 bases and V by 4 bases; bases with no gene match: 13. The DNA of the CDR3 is TGTGCCAGCAGTTCCAGTCCGGGACAGGTTATCGATGGCTACACCTTC. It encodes CASSSSPGQVIDGYTF.

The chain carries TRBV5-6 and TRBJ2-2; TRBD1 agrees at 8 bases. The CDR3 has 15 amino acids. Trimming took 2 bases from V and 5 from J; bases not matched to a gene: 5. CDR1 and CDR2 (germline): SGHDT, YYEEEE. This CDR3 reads CASSLLGQDTGELFF. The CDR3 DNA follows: TGTGCCAGCAGCTTACTGGGACAGGATACCGGGGAGCTGTTTTTT.

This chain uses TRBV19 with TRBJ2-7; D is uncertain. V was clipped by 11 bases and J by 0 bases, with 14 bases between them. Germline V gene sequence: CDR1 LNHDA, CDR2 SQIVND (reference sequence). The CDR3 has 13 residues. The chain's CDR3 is CARGGFSSYEQYV. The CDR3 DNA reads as TGTGCCCGAGGCGGCTTCAGCTCCTACGAGCAGTACGTC.

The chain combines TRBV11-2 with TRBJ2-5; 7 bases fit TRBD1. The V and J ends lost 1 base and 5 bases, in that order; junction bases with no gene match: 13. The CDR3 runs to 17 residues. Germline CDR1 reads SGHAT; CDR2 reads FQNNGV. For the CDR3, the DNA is TGTGCCAGCAGCTTAGCTGAACAGGGGTGGGGCAGGGAGACCCAGTACTTC. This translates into CASSLAEQGWGRETQYF.

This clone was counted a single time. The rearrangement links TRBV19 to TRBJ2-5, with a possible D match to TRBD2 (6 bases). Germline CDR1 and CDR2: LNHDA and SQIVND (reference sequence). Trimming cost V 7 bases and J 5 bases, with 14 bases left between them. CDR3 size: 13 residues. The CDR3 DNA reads TGTGCCAGTACAAGGAGCGGGTGGGAGACCCAGTACTTC. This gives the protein CASTRSGWETQYF.

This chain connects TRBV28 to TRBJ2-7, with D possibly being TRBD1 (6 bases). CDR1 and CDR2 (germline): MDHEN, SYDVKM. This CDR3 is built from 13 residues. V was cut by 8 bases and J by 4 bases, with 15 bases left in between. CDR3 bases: TGTGCCAGCGGGGAACAGGGTTGGTACGAGCAGTACTTC. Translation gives CASGEQGWYEQYF.

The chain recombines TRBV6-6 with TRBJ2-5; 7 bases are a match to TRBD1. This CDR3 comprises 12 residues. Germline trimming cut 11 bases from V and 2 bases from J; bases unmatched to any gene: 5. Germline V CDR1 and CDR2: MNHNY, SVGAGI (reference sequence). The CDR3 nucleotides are TGTGCCGGGTCCAGGGGGCAAGAGACCCAGTACTTC. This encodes CAGSRGQETQYF.

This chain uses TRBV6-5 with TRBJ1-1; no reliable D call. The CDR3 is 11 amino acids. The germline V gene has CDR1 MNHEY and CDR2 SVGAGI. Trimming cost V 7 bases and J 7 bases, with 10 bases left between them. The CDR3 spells CASTSRVEAFF. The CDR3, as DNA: TGTGCCAGCACCTCAAGGGTTGAAGCTTTCTTT.

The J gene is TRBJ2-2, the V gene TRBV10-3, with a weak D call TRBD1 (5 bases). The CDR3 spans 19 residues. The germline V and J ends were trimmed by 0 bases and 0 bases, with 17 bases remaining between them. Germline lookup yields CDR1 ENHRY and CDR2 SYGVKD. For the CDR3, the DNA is TGTGCCATCAGTGAGTCAAGGGGAATCCCCCTCGCGAACACCGGGGAGCTGTTTTTT. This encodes CAISESRGIPLANTGELFF.

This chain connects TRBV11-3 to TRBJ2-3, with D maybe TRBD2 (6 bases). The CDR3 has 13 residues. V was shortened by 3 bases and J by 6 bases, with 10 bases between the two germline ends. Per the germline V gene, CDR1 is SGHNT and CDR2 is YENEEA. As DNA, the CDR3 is TGTGCCAGCAGCTTCCCTGGGGGGGATACGCAGTATTTT. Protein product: CASSFPGGDTQYF.

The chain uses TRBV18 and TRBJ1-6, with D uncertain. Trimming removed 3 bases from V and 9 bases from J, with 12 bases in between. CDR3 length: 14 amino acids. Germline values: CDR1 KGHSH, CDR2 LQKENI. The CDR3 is CASSPENEGSPLHF. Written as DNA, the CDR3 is TGTGCCAGCTCACCCGAGAACGAGGGTTCACCCCTCCACTTT. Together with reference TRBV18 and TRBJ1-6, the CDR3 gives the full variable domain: NAGVMQNPRHLVRRRGQEARLRCSPMKGHSHVYWYRQLPEEGLKFMVYLQKENIIDESGMPKERFSAEFPKEGPSILRIQQVVRGDSAAYFCASSPENEGSPLHFGNGTRLTVT.

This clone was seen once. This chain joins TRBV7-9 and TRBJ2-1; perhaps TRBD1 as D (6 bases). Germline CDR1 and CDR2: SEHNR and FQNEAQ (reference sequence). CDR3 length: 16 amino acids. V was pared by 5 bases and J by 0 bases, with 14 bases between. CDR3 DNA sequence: TGTGCCAGCAGCCCCCGGCAGGGGTCCTCCTACAATGAGCAGTTCTTC. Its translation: CASSPRQGSSYNEQFF.

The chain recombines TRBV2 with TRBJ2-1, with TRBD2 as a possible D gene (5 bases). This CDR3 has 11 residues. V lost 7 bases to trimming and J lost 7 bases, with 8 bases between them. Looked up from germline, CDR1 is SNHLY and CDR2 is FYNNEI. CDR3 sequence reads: CASTGVNEQFF. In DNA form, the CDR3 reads TGTGCCAGCACCGGGGTGAATGAGCAGTTCTTC.

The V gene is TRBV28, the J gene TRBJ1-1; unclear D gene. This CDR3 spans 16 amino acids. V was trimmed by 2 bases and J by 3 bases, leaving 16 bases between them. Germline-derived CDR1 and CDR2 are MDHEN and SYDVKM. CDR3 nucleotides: TGTGCCAGCAGTTTAGTACGGGCTCGGGTGGACACTGAAGCTTTCTTT. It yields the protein CASSLVRARVDTEAFF.

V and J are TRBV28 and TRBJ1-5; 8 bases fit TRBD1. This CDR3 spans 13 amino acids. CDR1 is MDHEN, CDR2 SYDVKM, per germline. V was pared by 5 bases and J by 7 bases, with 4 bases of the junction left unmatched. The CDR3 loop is CASSLTGEQPQHF. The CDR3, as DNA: TGTGCCAGCAGTCTGACAGGGGAACAGCCCCAGCATTTT.

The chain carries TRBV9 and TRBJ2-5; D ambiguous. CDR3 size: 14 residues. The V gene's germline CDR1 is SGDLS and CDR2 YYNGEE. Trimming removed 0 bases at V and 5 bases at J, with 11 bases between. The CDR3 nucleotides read TGTGCCAGCAGCGTAGACCCGGGTGGCGAGACCCAGTACTTC. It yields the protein CASSVDPGGETQYF. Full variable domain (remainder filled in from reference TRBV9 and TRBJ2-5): DSGVTQTPKHLITATGQRVTLRCSPRSGDLSVYWYQQSLDQGLQFLIQYYNGEERAKGNILERFSAQQFPDLHSELNLSSLELGDSALYFCASSVDPGGETQYFGPGTRLLVL.

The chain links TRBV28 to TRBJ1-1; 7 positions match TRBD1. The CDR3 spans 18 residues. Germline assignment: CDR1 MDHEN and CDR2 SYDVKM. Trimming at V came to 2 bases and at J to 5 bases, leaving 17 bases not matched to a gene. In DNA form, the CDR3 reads TGTGCCAGCAGTTTAGCGACAGGGCGGTGGACTTATGATACTGAAGCTTTCTTT. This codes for CASSLATGRWTYDTEAFF.

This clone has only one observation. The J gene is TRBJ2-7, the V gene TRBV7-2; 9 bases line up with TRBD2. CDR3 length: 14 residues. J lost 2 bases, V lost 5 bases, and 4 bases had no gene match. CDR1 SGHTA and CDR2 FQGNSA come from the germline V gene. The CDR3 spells CASSRTSGPYEQYV. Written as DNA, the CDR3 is TGTGCCAGCAGCAGAACTAGCGGGCCCTACGAGCAGTACGTC.

In nucleotides, the CDR3 is TGTGCCAGCAGCCCCAGGGGGGGGCAAGCCAAAAACATTCAGTACTTC. It codes for CASSPRGGQAKNIQYF. The rearrangement links TRBV7-9 to TRBJ2-4; either TRBD1 or TRBD2 may fit D (7 bases each). From germline, CDR1 is SEHNR and CDR2 FQNEAQ (reference sequence). The CDR3 totals 16 residues. The V end lost 5 bases, the J end lost 0 bases, and 14 bases lay between the germline ends.